Listed below are T cell receptor beta chains from one sample, sequenced in a study of identical twins. Using its own MiXCR run on the 5' RACE reads, TCRdb lists one record per CDR3 protein. The profile shows roughly 540,000 distinct CDR3 sequences, approximately 22% of them singletons. The same specimen was also included in a second study, on T cells expressing NK-cell markers.

The source material was CD4+ T cells sorted from blood. Receptor source: a woman aged 18-30 years in good health. Both conserved end residues are part of each CDR3. A D gene is named only where the DNA matches it firmly. Clone size, where shown, is once, few, many, or a class for clones that have expanded.

d_gene: NA
v_gene: TRBV20-1
len: 13
j_gene: TRBJ2-5
abundance: few
CDR3aa: CSATRLPQETQYF

d_gene: NA
v_gene: TRBV24-1
len: 12
j_gene: TRBJ2-3
abundance: NA
CDR3aa: CATSGPGGTQYF

d_gene: TRBD1
v_gene: TRBV3-1
len: 12
j_gene: TRBJ2-7
abundance: few
CDR3aa: CASSFTGAEQYF

d_gene: NA
v_gene: TRBV5-1
len: 14
j_gene: TRBJ2-4
abundance: few
CDR3aa: CASSPGTNKNIQYF

d_gene: NA
v_gene: TRBV12-3/TRBV12-4
len: 14
j_gene: TRBJ1-2
abundance: many
CDR3aa: CASSPGTGTYGYTF

d_gene: NA
v_gene: TRBV12-3/TRBV12-4
len: 15
j_gene: TRBJ1-1
abundance: NA
CDR3aa: CASSPSHVLATEAFF

d_gene: NA
v_gene: TRBV12-3/TRBV12-4
len: 11
j_gene: TRBJ2-1
abundance: NA
CDR3aa: CASSSLHEQFF

d_gene: NA
v_gene: TRBV12-3/TRBV12-4
len: 11
j_gene: TRBJ2-7
abundance: many
CDR3aa: CASSLVGEQYF

d_gene: NA
v_gene: TRBV6-1
len: 15
j_gene: TRBJ2-1
abundance: few
CDR3aa: CASGKGLSSYNEQFF

d_gene: NA
v_gene: TRBV5-6
len: 17
j_gene: TRBJ2-3
abundance: few
CDR3aa: CASSLSSGEALTDTQYF

d_gene: NA
v_gene: TRBV20-1
len: 13
j_gene: TRBJ2-7
abundance: few
CDR3aa: CSARGTDSYEQYF

d_gene: TRBD2
v_gene: TRBV5-5
len: 15
j_gene: TRBJ2-1
abundance: NA
CDR3aa: CASRPSGNSYNEQFF

d_gene: TRBD1
v_gene: TRBV12-3/TRBV12-4
len: 15
j_gene: TRBJ1-5
abundance: few
CDR3aa: CASSLGQGFSQPQHF

d_gene: TRBD1
v_gene: TRBV6-1
len: 18
j_gene: TRBJ2-7
abundance: NA
CDR3aa: CASILDRGRRDVGHEQYF

d_gene: TRBD2
v_gene: TRBV30
len: 15
j_gene: TRBJ2-4
abundance: NA
CDR3aa: CAWSRLAGSKNIQYF

d_gene: TRBD2
v_gene: TRBV5-5
len: 15
j_gene: TRBJ2-3
abundance: few
CDR3aa: CASSRAGEGADTQYF

d_gene: NA
v_gene: TRBV20-1
len: 14
j_gene: TRBJ1-1
abundance: NA
CDR3aa: CSADDGEGPTEAFF

d_gene: NA
v_gene: TRBV9
len: 16
j_gene: TRBJ2-5
abundance: NA
CDR3aa: CASSTGTDDSGETQYF

d_gene: NA
v_gene: TRBV7-2
len: 13
j_gene: TRBJ2-1
abundance: few
CDR3aa: CASSSNVINEQFF

d_gene: TRBD2
v_gene: TRBV20-1
len: 11
j_gene: TRBJ2-7
abundance: NA
CDR3aa: CSAMGGYEQYF